The 7 T cell receptor beta chains presented below share a single source sample, sequenced in a study of cytomegalovirus exposure and HLA in healthy donors. PCR involved 60 Vbeta and 13 Jbeta primers. Clones were sequenced by immunoSEQ multiplex PCR, and TCRdb holds only the in-frame ones, with some missing. This sample has roughly 150,000 clones; approximately 70% occur once, and the top ten carry approximately 5.6%. The sample taken for sequencing was PBMCs. These receptors all stem from a woman between 18 and 29 years old in good health and CMV-seropositive.

V and J are TRBV7-9 and TRBJ2-7; TRBD1 aligns across 9 bases. Losses at the gene ends were 5 bases for V and 3 bases for J; bases not matched to a gene: 5. There are 14 residues in the CDR3. The germline V gene has CDR1 SEHNR and CDR2 FQNEAQ (reference sequence). CDR3 coding DNA: TGTGCCAGCAGCAGGGACAGGGAGCTCTACGAGCAGTACTTC. The encoded protein is CASSRDRELYEQYF.

Only one count was recorded for this clone. This rearrangement joins TRBV27 to TRBJ2-2, with 9 bases aligning to TRBD1. CDR3 length equals 15 residues. Germline V gives CDR1 MNHEY, CDR2 SMNVEV (reference sequence). V shed 4 bases and J 5 bases; nucleotides not matched to a gene: 5. The chain's CDR3 is CASSWDRVPTGELFF. Here the CDR3 DNA reads TGTGCCAGCAGTTGGGACAGGGTCCCAACCGGGGAGCTGTTTTTT.

This rearrangement joins TRBV7-9 to TRBJ1-5; 10 nucleotides line up with TRBD1. This CDR3 has 16 amino acids. V lost 1 base and J lost 6; bases outside the gene matches: 6. Looked up from germline, CDR1 is SEHNR and CDR2 is FQNEAQ (reference sequence). CDR3 nucleotide sequence: TGTGCCAGCAGCTTAGGAGACAGGGGGCTAAGTCAGCCCCAGCATTTT. The encoded protein is CASSLGDRGLSQPQHF.

The chain uses TRBV5-1 and TRBJ1-2; 10 bases line up with TRBD1. CDR1 is SGHRS and CDR2 is YFSETQ in the germline V gene. This CDR3 spans 18 amino acids. The J segment lost 3 bases and the V segment lost 4 bases, leaving 15 bases of the junction unmatched. Here the CDR3 DNA reads TGCGCCAGCAGCCTAATCCGGGACAGGGGTGGCGGTGACTATGGCTACACCTTC. Amino acids: CASSLIRDRGGGDYGYTF.

The chain employs TRBV13 and TRBJ2-6; tentative D call: TRBD1 (5 bases). CDR3 length equals 15 residues. In germline, CDR1 is PRHDT, CDR2 FYEKMQ (reference sequence). V was clipped by 4 bases and J by 1 base, with 8 bases between them. CDR3 coding DNA: TGTGCCAGCAGCTATCAGGGTTCTGGGGCCAACGTCCTGACTTTC. Amino acid sequence: CASSYQGSGANVLTF.

This clone was counted between two and nine times. The chain couples TRBV6-4 to TRBJ2-2; 10 bases agree with TRBD1. V dropped 5 bases and J dropped 7; count of bases not matched to a gene: 13. There are 17 residues in the CDR3. In germline, CDR1 is MRHNA, CDR2 SNTAGT. In DNA, the CDR3 is TGTGCCAGCAGTCTCACAACGACAGGGGGCGGGCACGGGGAGCTGTTTTTT. Translation gives CASSLTTTGGGHGELFF.

CDR3 sequence reads: CASSSARSGGLYTDTQYF. As DNA, the CDR3 is TGTGCCAGCAGCTCCGCACGTAGCGGGGGGCTATACACAGATACGCAGTATTTT. This chain joins TRBV5-4 and TRBJ2-3; 10 bases align to TRBD2. The J segment lost 2 bases and the V segment lost 3 bases, leaving 12 bases of the junction unmatched. The CDR3 is made up of 18 amino acids. Looked up from germline, CDR1 is SGHNT and CDR2 is YYREEE (reference sequence).